The present TCR beta chain was sequenced within a study of blood T cell repertoires in COVID-19. Across the study: The study drew acute and convalescent COVID-19 samples from the United States, Italy and Spain.

Method: immunoSEQ multiplex PCR; TCRdb's copy keeps in-frame clones and lacks some. The sample has roughly 120,000 clones, roughly four fifths seen once; the top ten hold under 8%. The CDR3 is 13 amino acids. Germline CDR1 is SGHKS and CDR2 is YYEKEE (reference sequence). The ends were cut back, 0 bases at V and 3 bases at J, with 7 bases in the middle. The clonotype comes from a man in his 70s with acute or convalescent COVID-19. The sample was peripheral blood. This chain joins TRBV5-5 and TRBJ2-7; tentatively, D is TRBD1 (5 bases). This chain's CDR3 is CASSLVQGYEQYF. Written as DNA, the CDR3 is TGTGCCAGCAGCTTGGTTCAGGGCTACGAGCAGTACTTC.